Listed below are T cell receptor beta chains from one sample, sequenced in a study of cytomegalovirus exposure and HLA in healthy donors. Here immunoSEQ multiplex PCR was the method, and the copy in TCRdb shows in-frame clones only, minus some. Among approximately 160,000 clones listed, 91% were seen once. Material: PBMCs. These receptors all stem from a woman under 30 in good health and CMV-seropositive. The CDR3 runs from the conserved cysteine through the conserved F or W. Fields, in order: clone size, J gene, V gene, D gene, CDR3 protein, CDR3 DNA. D genes are given only for firm matches. Some rows mark clone size as missing; the rest say once, few, many or name a class of expanded clone.

- | TRBJ2-1 | TRBV28 | - | CASSPRDFSHNKQFF | TGTGCCAGCAGCCCCCGGGACTTCTCACACAATAAGCAGTTCTTC
- | TRBJ2-1 | TRBV2 | - | CASSNYRDSYYGEQFF | TGTGCCAGCAGTAACTACCGGGACTCCTATTACGGTGAGCAGTTCTTC
- | TRBJ2-5 | TRBV2 | TRBD2 | CASSDGGAVRKTQYF | TGTGCCAGCAGTGACGGGGGGGCCGTAAGAAAGACCCAGTACTTC
medium-sized | TRBJ2-1 | TRBV11-2 | TRBD2 | CASSLDRGGRAYNEQFF | TGTGCCAGCAGCTTAGATCGGGGCGGGAGGGCCTACAATGAGCAGTTCTTC
- | TRBJ2-7 | TRBV20-1 | - | CSATYDEQYF | TGCAGTGCTACCTACGACGAGCAGTACTTC
- | TRBJ2-3 | TRBV4-2 | - | CASSQGAGFTDTQYF | TGTGCCAGCAGCCAAGGGGCGGGGTTCACAGATACGCAGTATTTT
- | TRBJ2-1 | TRBV27 | TRBD2 | CASSGRTRGYNEQFF | TGTGCCAGCAGTGGCCGGACTAGGGGCTACAATGAGCAGTTCTTC
- | TRBJ1-5 | TRBV5-1 | - | CASSLDGVGSNQPQHF | TGCGCCAGCAGCTTGGACGGGGTCGGGAGCAATCAGCCCCAGCATTTT
- | TRBJ1-1 | TRBV20-1 | - | CSARQNTEAFF | TGCAGTGCTAGACAGAACACTGAAGCTTTCTTT
- | TRBJ2-5 | TRBV5-1 | - | CASSLDWTALETQYF | TGCGCCAGCAGCTTGGATTGGACAGCTCTTGAGACCCAGTACTTC